This T cell receptor (beta chain) was documented in a study of breast tumors, draining lymph nodes, adjacent tissues. Germline V gene data show CDR1 as MNHEY and CDR2 as SMNVEV (reference sequence). The V end was cut by 5 bases, the J end by 4 bases, with 18 bases between. CDR3 length: 15 amino acids. Study-level findings and limits: Most tumor T cells seemingly derive from lymph node, then expand in tumor. Compared with basal-like, luminal-like tumors shared significantly more repertoire with nontumor tissue. Tumor TCR diversity was below lymph nodes but above nontumor tissue.

Axillary draining lymph nodes of breast cancer patients supplied the node samples. TCRdb recomputed calls from the multiplex PCR reads with MiXCR, one row per CDR3 protein. Of 75,000 to 100,000 distinct CDR3 sequences in the sample, about 21% were seen once. This clonotype was seen only a few times. The antigen is not known. The receptor was derived from a female donor with breast cancer. Some clones in this sample may be carry-over from other donors' samples. This sequence joins TRBV27 and TRBJ2-7; possibly TRBD2 for D (6 bases). Sequencing was carried out using axillary lymph node tissue. CDR3 protein: CASSRSGSADYEQYF. CDR3 nucleotide sequence: TGTGCCAGCAGTCGAAGCGGGTCAGCCGATTACGAGCAGTACTTC.